This T cell receptor (beta chain) was observed in a study of blood T cell repertoires in COVID-19. Study context: From T cells, B-cell-depleted T cells, or PBMCs came the material, which was cDNA or gDNA.

Sequencing was performed with immunoSEQ multiplex PCR; in TCRdb, only in-frame clones are kept and a portion is missing. The sample carries around 160,000 clones, around four fifths recorded once. The CDR3 is 17 amino acids. Per germline, CDR1 SGHRS and CDR2 YFSETQ. The junction had 13 bases not matched to a gene; V was cut back by 0 bases and J by 5 bases. This clonotype was obtained from a human donor in a cohort sampled during active COVID-19. Sequencing was carried out using peripheral blood. The chain recombines TRBV5-1 with TRBJ2-7, with 8 bases lining up with TRBD2. In nucleotides, the CDR3 is TGCGCCAGCAGCTTGGGTGGGGCGGGGACTAGTATCCACGAGCAGTACTTC. Residues: CASSLGGAGTSIHEQYF.